These 16 T cell receptor beta chains were all obtained from the same sample, sequenced in a study of persistence of HIV-infected CD4 T cells. No antigen has been identified for these receptors. The immunoSEQ assay was version 4, run in survey mode. Assay: immunoSEQ multiplex PCR; the TCRdb copy retains only in-frame clones and omits some. In the table there are 48,000 or so clones, under 85% of which are singletons. Lysates of CMV-infected fibroblasts at 9.5 to 10 ug/mL stimulated these cells. Memory cells lacking CD40L and CD69 with high CD45RO were sorted. The sequencing used CD4+ T cells sorted from PBMCs after roughly 18-hour stimulation, collected from a patient who received antiretroviral therapy. All receptors derive from an adult man with HIV who was CMV-seropositive.

The J gene is TRBJ2-4, the V gene TRBV10-1, with a possible D match to TRBD1 (6 bases). This CDR3 region has 15 residues. V was pared by 3 bases and J by 1 base, with 10 bases between. Germline values: CDR1 WNHNN, CDR2 SYGVQD (reference sequence). The CDR3 is CASSETGSAKNIQYF. CDR3 DNA: TGCGCCAGCAGTGAAACAGGGTCGGCCAAAAACATTCAGTACTTC.

The V and J genes are TRBV18 and TRBJ1-2; D ambiguous. Trimming left V 9 bases short and J 2 bases short, with 10 bases between. This CDR3 spans 12 amino acids. Germline CDR1 KGHSH, CDR2 LQKENI. The CDR3 protein is CASSTSNYGYTF. CDR3 nucleotide sequence: TGTGCCAGTTCTACATCGAACTATGGCTACACCTTC.

CDR3 in amino acids: CASSDKGLLTDTQYF. Here the CDR3 DNA reads TGCGCCAGCAGTGATAAGGGACTACTCACAGATACGCAGTATTTT. The chain employs TRBV10-2 and TRBJ2-3; TRBD2 aligns across 7 bases. Per germline, CDR1 WSHSY and CDR2 SAAADI. This CDR3 comprises 15 residues. V gave up 3 bases and J gave up 2 bases; unmatched junction bases: 5.

The chain combines TRBV7-9 with TRBJ1-5; 7 nucleotides align to TRBD1. Germline V gives CDR1 SEHNR, CDR2 FQNEAQ (reference sequence). With V trimmed by 3 bases and J by 4 bases, 3 bases remained unmatched. This CDR3 region has 14 residues. The CDR3 sequence: CASSLSGGNQPQHF. The CDR3 nucleotides are TGTGCCAGCAGCTTGTCAGGGGGTAATCAGCCCCAGCATTTT.

The chain combines TRBV7-3 with TRBJ2-1; 8 nucleotides agree with TRBD2. This CDR3 has 16 amino acids. The germline gives CDR1 SGHTA, CDR2 FQGTGA. With V trimmed by 0 bases and J by 7 bases, 8 bases remained unmatched. The CDR3 loop reads CASSLTRAGVANEQFF. DNA for the CDR3: TGTGCCAGCAGCTTAACGAGAGCGGGAGTTGCGAATGAGCAGTTCTTC.

This chain uses TRBV13 with TRBJ2-1; a possible D gene is TRBD2 (5 bases). The CDR3 is 15 amino acids. The V gene's germline CDR1 is PRHDT and CDR2 FYEKMQ (reference sequence). V was shortened by 8 bases and J by 5 bases, with 19 bases between the two germline ends. The CDR3 nucleotides read TGTGCCAGCTCCCCTAGCACTAGTTTCCACAATGAGCAGTTCTTC. It encodes CASSPSTSFHNEQFF.

The V gene is TRBV5-5, the J gene TRBJ1-1, with 8 bases aligning to TRBD1. The germline V gene has CDR1 SGHKS and CDR2 YYEKEE (reference sequence). Germline trimming cut 3 bases from V and 1 base from J; bases unmatched to any gene: 11. The CDR3 covers 17 residues. CDR3 bases: TGTGCCAGCAGCTCACGATACCCGGACAGGGAGAACACTGAAGCTTTCTTT. It codes for CASSSRYPDRENTEAFF.

This clone was detected only once. The chain recombines TRBV11-2 with TRBJ2-1; D uncertain. V lost 4 bases to trimming and J lost 1 base, with 8 bases between them. Germline loops: CDR1 SGHAT, CDR2 FQNNGV. CDR3 length equals 14 residues. For the CDR3, the DNA is TGTGCCAGCAGCTCCTATGTGTCCTACAATGAGCAGTTCTTC. Translated: CASSSYVSYNEQFF.

Turning to this clone: The sample holds other DNA sequences that translate to the same CDR3. The V call is TRBV20-1, the J call TRBJ2-5; D is undetermined. The CDR3 totals 11 residues. V gave up 1 base and J gave up 5 bases, with 5 bases separating them. The germline gives CDR1 DFQATT, CDR2 SNEGSKA (reference sequence). The CDR3 DNA reads TGCAGTGCTAGAGTACGGGAGACCCAGTACTTC. It specifies CSARVRETQYF.

The rearrangement links TRBV9 to TRBJ1-1; D remains unclear. This CDR3 region has 14 residues. The germline V gene has CDR1 SGDLS and CDR2 YYNGEE. V lost 3 bases and J lost 4, with 13 bases in between. CDR3 sequence reads: CASSANSVSTEAFF. DNA of the CDR3: TGTGCCAGCAGCGCCAACTCCGTCTCCACTGAAGCTTTCTTT.

The chain carries TRBV10-3 and TRBJ2-1; 8 positions agree with TRBD1. Trimming took 4 bases from V and 6 from J; bases not matched to a gene: 8. This CDR3 has 15 residues. Germline V gene data show CDR1 as ENHRY and CDR2 as SYGVKD. This CDR3 is CAISVSGTGPNEQFF. In DNA form, the CDR3 reads TGTGCCATCAGTGTTTCCGGGACAGGTCCCAATGAGCAGTTCTTC.

The chain recombines TRBV9 with TRBJ2-3; 9 nucleotides agree with TRBD2. The germline V gene has CDR1 SGDLS and CDR2 YYNGEE. Trimming took 4 bases from V and 0 from J; bases not matched to a gene: 9. CDR3 length equals 17 residues. The CDR3 loop is CASSTLGTSGSTDTQYF. Written as DNA, the CDR3 is TGTGCCAGCAGCACCCTCGGTACTAGCGGGAGCACAGATACGCAGTATTTT.

This clone was counted once. The rearrangement links TRBV4-1 to TRBJ1-3; no definite D call. The germline V and J ends were trimmed by 1 base and 0 bases, with 10 bases remaining between them. Germline CDR1 reads MGHRA; CDR2 reads YSYEKL. This CDR3 has 16 amino acids. The DNA for the CDR3 is TGCGCCAGCAGCCAAGGTGCCACGAGCTCTGGAAACACCATATATTTT. The encoded protein is CASSQGATSSGNTIYF.

This clone has only a few counts. This sequence joins TRBV9 and TRBJ1-5; TRBD1 is a possible D gene (5 bases). The germline gives CDR1 SGDLS, CDR2 YYNGEE. Trimming removed 2 bases at V and 0 bases at J, with 9 bases between. CDR3 length equals 15 residues. CDR3 nucleotides: TGTGCCAGCAGCGTGGGACTGTCTAGCAATCAGCCCCAGCATTTT. Amino acids: CASSVGLSSNQPQHF.

The V call is TRBV20-1, the J call TRBJ1-4, with D unresolved. The ends were cut back, 3 bases at V and 0 bases at J, with 14 bases in the middle. The CDR3 is made up of 16 amino acids. The V gene's germline CDR1 is DFQATT and CDR2 SNEGSKA (reference sequence). Here the CDR3 DNA reads TGCAGTGCTAGTAGTTCAGGATCCGCAACTAATGAAAAACTGTTTTTT. As protein: CSASSSGSATNEKLFF.

The chain recombines TRBV5-6 with TRBJ1-3, with TRBD1 as a possible D gene (5 bases). V was trimmed by 0 bases and J by 4 bases, leaving 11 bases between them. There are 15 residues in the CDR3. The germline CDR1 and CDR2 sequences are SGHDT and YYEEEE. The CDR3 bases are TGTGCCAGCAGCTTGGGGGCAGGGAGAGGAAACACCATATATTTT. Translation gives CASSLGAGRGNTIYF.